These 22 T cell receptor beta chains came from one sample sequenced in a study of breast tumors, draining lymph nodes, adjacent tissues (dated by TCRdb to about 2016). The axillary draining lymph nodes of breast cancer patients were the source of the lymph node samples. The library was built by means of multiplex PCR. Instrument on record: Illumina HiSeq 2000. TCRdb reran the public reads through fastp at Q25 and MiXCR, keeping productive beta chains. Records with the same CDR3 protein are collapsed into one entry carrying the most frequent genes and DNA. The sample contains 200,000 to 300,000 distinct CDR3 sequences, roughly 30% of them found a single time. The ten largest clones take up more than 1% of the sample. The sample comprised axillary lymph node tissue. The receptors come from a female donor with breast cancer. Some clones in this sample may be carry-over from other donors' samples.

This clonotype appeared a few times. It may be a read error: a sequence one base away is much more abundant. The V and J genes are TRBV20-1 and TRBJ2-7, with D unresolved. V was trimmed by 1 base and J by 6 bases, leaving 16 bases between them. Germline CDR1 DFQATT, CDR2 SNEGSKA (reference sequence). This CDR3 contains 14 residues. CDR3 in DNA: TGCAGTGCTAGAGTAGGTGTCGGAACCTCCGAGCAGTACTTC. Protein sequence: CSARVGVGTSEQYF.

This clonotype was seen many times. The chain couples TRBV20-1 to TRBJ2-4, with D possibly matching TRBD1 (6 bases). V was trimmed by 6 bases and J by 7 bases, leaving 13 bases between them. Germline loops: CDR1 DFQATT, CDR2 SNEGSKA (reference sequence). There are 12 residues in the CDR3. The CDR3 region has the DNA TGCAGTGCCAGGAGTGGACAGAACATTCAGTACTTC. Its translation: CSARSGQNIQYF.

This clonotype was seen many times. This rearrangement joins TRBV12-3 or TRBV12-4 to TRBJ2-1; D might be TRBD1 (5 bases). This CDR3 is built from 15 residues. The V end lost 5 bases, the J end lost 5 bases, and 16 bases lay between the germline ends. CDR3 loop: CASSGAGPPNNEQFF. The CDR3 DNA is TGTGCCAGCAGTGGGGCCGGACCCCCGAACAATGAGCAGTTCTTC.

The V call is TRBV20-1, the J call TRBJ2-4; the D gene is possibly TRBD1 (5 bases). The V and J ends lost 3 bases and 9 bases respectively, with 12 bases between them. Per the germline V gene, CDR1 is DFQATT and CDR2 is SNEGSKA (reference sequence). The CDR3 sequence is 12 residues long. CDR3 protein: CSASLDSGIQYF. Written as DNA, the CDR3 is TGCAGTGCTAGTCTCGACAGTGGCATTCAGTACTTC.

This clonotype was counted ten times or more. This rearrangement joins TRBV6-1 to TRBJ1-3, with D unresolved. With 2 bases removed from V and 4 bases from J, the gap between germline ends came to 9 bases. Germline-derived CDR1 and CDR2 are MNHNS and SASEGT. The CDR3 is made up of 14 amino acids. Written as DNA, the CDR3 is TGTGCCAGCAGTGAAATTATGCCCGGAAACACCATATATTTT. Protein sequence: CASSEIMPGNTIYF.

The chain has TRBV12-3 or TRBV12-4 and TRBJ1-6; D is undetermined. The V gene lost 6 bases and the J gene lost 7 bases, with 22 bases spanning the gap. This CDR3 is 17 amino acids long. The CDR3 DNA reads TGTGCCAGCAGACTACGGGTTGACAATGAGCAGAATTCACCCCTCCACTTT. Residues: CASRLRVDNEQNSPLHF.

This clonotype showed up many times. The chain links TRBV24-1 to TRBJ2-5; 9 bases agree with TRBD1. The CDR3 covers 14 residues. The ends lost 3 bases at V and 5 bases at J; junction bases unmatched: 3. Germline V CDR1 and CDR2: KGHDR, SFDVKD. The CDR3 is CATSDTTGGETQYF. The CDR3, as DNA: TGTGCCACCAGTGATACAACAGGGGGCGAGACCCAGTACTTC.

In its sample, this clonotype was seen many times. The CDR3 sequence: CASSLPEGQSFRLFF. CDR3 nucleotide sequence: TGTGCCAGCAGCCTGCCGGAAGGACAGTCGTTTCGGCTGTTTTTT. This chain joins TRBV7-9 and TRBJ1-4; possible D gene TRBD1, 6 bases. CDR3 size: 15 residues. Trimming stripped 5 bases from V and 14 bases from J, with 24 bases between. Germline V gene lookup returns CDR1 SEHNR and CDR2 FQNEAQ (reference sequence). The whole variable domain, filled in from reference TRBV7-9 and TRBJ1-4, reads DTGVSQNPRHKITKRGQNVTFRCDPISEHNRLYWYRQTLGQGPEFLTYFQNEAQLEKSRLLSDRFSAERPKGSFSTLEIQRTEQGDSAMYLCASSLPEGQSFRLFFGSGTQLSVL.

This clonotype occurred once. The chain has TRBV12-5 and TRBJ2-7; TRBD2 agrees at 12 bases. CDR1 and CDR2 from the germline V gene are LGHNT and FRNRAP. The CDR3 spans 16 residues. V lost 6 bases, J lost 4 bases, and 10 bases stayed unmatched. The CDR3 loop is CASGQTSGLAGYEQYF. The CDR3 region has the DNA TGTGCTAGTGGCCAAACCTCGGGACTAGCGGGTTACGAGCAGTACTTC.

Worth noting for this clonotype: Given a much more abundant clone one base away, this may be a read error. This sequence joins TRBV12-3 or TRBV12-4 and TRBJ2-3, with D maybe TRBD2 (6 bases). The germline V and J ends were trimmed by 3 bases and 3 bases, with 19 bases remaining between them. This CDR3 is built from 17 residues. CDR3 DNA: TGTGCCAGCAGTTTCACCAGCGGGCTTTCAGGGACAGATACGCAGTATTTT. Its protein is CASSFTSGLSGTDTQYF.

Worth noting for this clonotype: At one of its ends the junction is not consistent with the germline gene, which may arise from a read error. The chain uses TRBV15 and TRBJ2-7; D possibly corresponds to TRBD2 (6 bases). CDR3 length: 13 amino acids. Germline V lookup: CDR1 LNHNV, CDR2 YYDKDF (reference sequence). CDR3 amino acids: CVTSRRRAREQYF. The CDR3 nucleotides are TGTGTCACCAGCAGACGGAGGGCTCGGGAGCAGTACTTC.

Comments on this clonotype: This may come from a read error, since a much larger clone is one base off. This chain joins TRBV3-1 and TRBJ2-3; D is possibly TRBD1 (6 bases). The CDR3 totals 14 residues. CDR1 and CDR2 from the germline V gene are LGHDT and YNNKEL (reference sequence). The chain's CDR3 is CASSQAQGWETQHF. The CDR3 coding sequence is TGTGCCAGCAGCCAAGCACAGGGTTGGGAGACCCAGCACTTC.

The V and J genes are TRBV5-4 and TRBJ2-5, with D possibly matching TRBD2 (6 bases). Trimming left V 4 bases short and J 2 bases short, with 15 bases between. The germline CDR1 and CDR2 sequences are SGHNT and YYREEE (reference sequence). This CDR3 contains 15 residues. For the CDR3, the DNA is TGTGCCAGCAGCCTCCGGGACTCCCAACAAGAGACCCAGTACTTC. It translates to CASSLRDSQQETQYF.

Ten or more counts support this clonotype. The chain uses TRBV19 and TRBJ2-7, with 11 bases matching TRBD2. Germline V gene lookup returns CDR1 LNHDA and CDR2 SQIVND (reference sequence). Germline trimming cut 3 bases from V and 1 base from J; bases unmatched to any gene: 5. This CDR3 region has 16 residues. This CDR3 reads CASSIDSGRASYEQYF. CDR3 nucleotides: TGTGCCAGTAGTATCGATAGCGGGAGGGCTTCCTACGAGCAGTACTTC.

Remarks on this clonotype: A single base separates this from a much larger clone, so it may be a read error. DNA for the CDR3: TGTGCCAGCAGTTTCGACAGGGAGATTTCCTACGAGCGGTACTTC. Translating it yields CASSFDREISYERYF. The V gene is TRBV12-3 or TRBV12-4, the J gene TRBJ2-7; 7 nucleotides line up with TRBD1. This CDR3 comprises 15 residues.

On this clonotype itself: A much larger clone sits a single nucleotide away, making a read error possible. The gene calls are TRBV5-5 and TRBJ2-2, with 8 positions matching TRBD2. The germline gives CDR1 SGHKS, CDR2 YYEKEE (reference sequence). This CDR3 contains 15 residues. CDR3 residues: CASNPGGGAAGELLF. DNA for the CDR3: TGTGCCAGCAACCCCGGGGGGGGCGCAGCCGGGGAGCTGCTTTTT. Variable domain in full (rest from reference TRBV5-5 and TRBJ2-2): DAGVTQSPTHLIKTRGQQVTLRCSPISGHKSVSWYQQVLGQGPQFIFQYYEKEERGRGNFPDRFSARQFPNYSSELNVNALLLGDSALYLCASNPGGGAAGELLFGEGSRLTVL.

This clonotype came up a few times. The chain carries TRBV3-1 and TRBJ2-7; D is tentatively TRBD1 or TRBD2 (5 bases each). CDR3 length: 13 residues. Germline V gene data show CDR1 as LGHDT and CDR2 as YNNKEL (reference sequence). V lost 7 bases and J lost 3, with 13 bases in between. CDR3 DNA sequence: TGTGCCAGCAACAACTGGGGGTTCTACGAGCAGTACTTC. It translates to CASNNWGFYEQYF.

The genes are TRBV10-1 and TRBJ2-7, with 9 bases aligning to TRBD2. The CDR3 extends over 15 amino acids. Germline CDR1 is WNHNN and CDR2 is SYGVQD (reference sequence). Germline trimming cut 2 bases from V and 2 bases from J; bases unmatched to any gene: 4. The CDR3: CASSEGVAGAYEQYF. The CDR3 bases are TGCGCCAGCAGTGAGGGAGTAGCGGGGGCCTACGAGCAGTACTTC.

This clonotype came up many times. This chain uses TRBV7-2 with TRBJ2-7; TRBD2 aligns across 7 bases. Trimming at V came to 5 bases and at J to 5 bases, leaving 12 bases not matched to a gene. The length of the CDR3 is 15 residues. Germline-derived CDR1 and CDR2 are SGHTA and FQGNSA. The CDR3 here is CASSRTLRGFDEQYF. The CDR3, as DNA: TGTGCCAGCAGCCGTACCTTGCGGGGGTTCGACGAGCAGTACTTC.

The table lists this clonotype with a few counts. The DNA for the CDR3 is TGTGCCAGCAGTTCCCGACTTGGTGGCTACACCTTC. Encoded protein: CASSSRLGGYTF. The chain links TRBV6-2 or TRBV6-3 to TRBJ1-2, with D uncertain. There are 12 residues in the CDR3. V lost 4 bases to trimming and J lost 7 bases, with 10 bases between them. Per the germline V gene, CDR1 is MNHEY and CDR2 is SVGEGT.

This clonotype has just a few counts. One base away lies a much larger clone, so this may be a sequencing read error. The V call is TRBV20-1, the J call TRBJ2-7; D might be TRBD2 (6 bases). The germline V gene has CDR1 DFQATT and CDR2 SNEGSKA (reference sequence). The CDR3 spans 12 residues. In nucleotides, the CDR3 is TGCAGTGCTAGGATGGGGGGAAACGAGCCGTACTTC. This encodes CSARMGGNEPYF.

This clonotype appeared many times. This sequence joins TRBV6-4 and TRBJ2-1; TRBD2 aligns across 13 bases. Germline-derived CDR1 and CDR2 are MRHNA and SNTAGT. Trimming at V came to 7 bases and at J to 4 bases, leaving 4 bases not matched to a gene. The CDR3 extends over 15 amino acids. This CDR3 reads CASTPGLAGYNEQFF. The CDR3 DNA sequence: TGTGCCAGCACCCCGGGACTAGCGGGGTACAATGAGCAGTTCTTC.